This paragraph covers one TCR beta chain sequence. Its antigen has not been determined. Base quality data are lacking; no much larger clone is found one base away. Collaborating institutions collected whole blood in K2EDTA tubes following their own protocols. Collaborator samples were shipped for TCRbeta analysis as frozen whole blood, isolated PBMCs, or DNA extracted from either sample type. This entry comes from a study of blood T cell repertoires in COVID-19 (dated by TCRdb to about 2020). Regarding the complete study: Samples from collaborators originated in the United States, Italy and Spain and spanned both the acute and convalescent phases of COVID-19. The material from the prospective study consisted of cDNA or gDNA derived from T cells, B-cell-depleted T cells, or PBMCs. The dataset comprised deeply sampled blood TCRbeta repertoires from subjects exposed to, actively infected with, or recovered from COVID-19. The repertoires were released in a freely available public database intended as a resource for research on the immune response to SARS-CoV-2. The samples were drawn from the first 160 participants of the ongoing ImmuneRACE study and from 1,200 or so subjects provided by 6 global collaborators. The sample metadata nearly always contained a de-identified subject ID, COVID-19 status, age in years and sex. HLA class I and class II types, where available, came from metadata supplied by the sample provider rather than from assay-based typing. Findings and caveats that apply to the study as a whole: Clinical and demographic metadata were provided uncurated, with the amount varying by source and participant.

The CDR3, cysteine through phenylalanine, is 14 amino acids long. The only DNA kept is the CDR3, 42 bases in frame from the first base. The germline V gene gives CDR1 as MDHEN and CDR2 as SYDVKM. Trimming leaves V shorter by 3 bases and J shorter by 0 bases, with the junction holding 2 bases beyond the gene matches. TCRbeta CDR3 regions were amplified from genomic DNA using the immunoSEQ Assay, a bias-controlled multiplex PCR. Per the original workflow: The number of nucleated cells in each sample was estimated by amplification of reference gene primers within the assay. To quantify the absolute abundance of each unique TCRbeta CDR3 rearrangement, sequence reads were collapsed and filtered. For each sample, productive Simpson clonality was calculated as the square root of Simpson's diversity index across productive rearrangements. TCRdb took over this immuneACCESS table, retaining in-frame rearrangements with V and J assigned. Such tables are incomplete; in checked studies, under half of the missing clones stem from an unresolved V gene, and the remainder is unexplained. The V and J calls and clone size were taken over from that table, and D and trimming were inferred from the DNA. The sample contains about 70,000 clones, 75% to 85% of them found a single time. 20% of the sample goes to the ten largest clones.

Sequenced sample: peripheral blood. The TCR originated in a woman in her 70s with acute or convalescent COVID-19. This chain is built from TRBV28 and TRBJ2-7; TRBD2 lines up with 7 middle nucleotides. The nucleotide sequence reads as follows: TGTGCCAGCAGTTTGGGAGGGAGCTCCTACGAGCAGTACTTC. This sequence encodes CASSLGGSSYEQYF.